This T cell receptor beta chain was retrieved from a study of blood T cell repertoires in COVID-19 (dated by TCRdb to the early 2020s). Turning to the overall study: Collaborator samples came from the United States, Italy and Spain and covered acute and convalescent phases of COVID-19. The prospective study material was composed of cDNA or gDNA derived from T cells, B-cell-depleted T cells, or PBMCs. Where HLA class I and class II types were available, the types were taken from metadata supplied by the sample provider, not from assay-based typing. The dataset comprised deeply sampled blood TCRbeta repertoires from subjects exposed to, actively infected with, or recovered from COVID-19. The samples were drawn from the first 160 participants of the ongoing ImmuneRACE study and from 1,254 subjects provided by 6 global collaborators. Sample metadata almost always included a de-identified subject ID, COVID-19 status, age in years and sex. The repertoires were released in a freely available public database meant as a resource for research on the immune response to SARS-CoV-2.

TCRbeta CDR3 regions were amplified from genomic DNA by means of the immunoSEQ Assay, a bias-controlled multiplex PCR. As for how the authors treated the data: The number of nucleated cells in each sample was estimated by amplification of reference gene primers within the assay. To quantify the absolute abundance of each unique TCRbeta CDR3 rearrangement, sequence reads were collapsed and filtered. For each sample, productive Simpson clonality was calculated as the square root of Simpson's diversity index across productive rearrangements. TCRdb's version of the immuneACCESS table is confined to in-frame rearrangements and falls short of the full clone set. An unresolved V gene accounts for under half of the shortfall where checked; the remainder is of unknown origin. From that table come the V and J calls and clone size; the DNA was used to work out D and trimming. The sample data list under 70,000 clones, and approximately 88% of these were observed just once. 5.5% to 7% of the sample is taken by the ten largest.

A remark on this clone: What this receptor recognizes is not known. No clone much larger than this one lies a single base away; base qualities are absent.

The study at large found these results: The amount of clinical and demographic metadata varied by source and participant and was provided uncurated.

V drops 2 bases and J drops 2 bases, leaving 9 bases in between. The CDR3 runs 15 residues from the cysteine to the phenylalanine. Only the CDR3 portion is preserved as DNA: 45 bases, with reading frame beginning at the first base. In the germline V gene (reference sequence), CDR1 corresponds to SEHNR and CDR2 to FQNEAQ. Whole blood was collected in K2EDTA tubes by collaborating institutions according to the institutions' own protocols. For TCRbeta analysis, collaborator samples were shipped as frozen whole blood, as isolated PBMCs, or as DNA extracted from either sample type. Sample: peripheral blood. The clonotype originates from a woman in her 70s with acute or convalescent COVID-19. The chain is encoded by TRBV7-9 joined to TRBJ2-2; TRBD2 is possibly the D segment (5 matching bases). At the DNA level, the sequence is TGTGCCAGCAGCTTACGGACGGGAAACACCGGGGAGCTGTTTTTT. Its product reads: CASSLRTGNTGELFF.